The 20 T cell receptor beta chains given below trace back to one sample, sequenced in a study of tumor and adjacent non-tumor tissue in lung cancer. Three rounds of nested PCR, following a modified ARM-PCR protocol, produced the TCRbeta library. TCRdb reanalysed the multiplex PCR reads using MiXCR and keeps one entry per CDR3 protein. Altogether 75,000 to 95,000 distinct CDR3 sequences are present, 75% to 85% being singletons, with the ten largest covering 21%. The template was RNA from unsorted bulk tissue. This non-tumor lung sample came from over 3 cm beyond the tumor edge. Sequences were obtained from distant non-tumor lung tissue. These receptors came from a woman aged 45-65 years with non-small cell lung cancer.

The chain combines TRBV29-1 with TRBJ2-7; 8 nucleotides line up with TRBD1. The CDR3 consists of 15 residues. The ends lost 4 bases at V and 1 base at J; junction bases unmatched: 9. Germline CDR1 and CDR2: SQVTM and ANQGSEA. The CDR3 loop is CSVALSDRGSYEQYF. CDR3 sequence (DNA): TGCAGCGTTGCACTGTCTGACAGGGGATCCTACGAGCAGTACTTC.

Comment on this clonotype: The germline gene is not matched at one end of the junction; a read error may be the cause. The chain recombines TRBV10-3 with TRBJ2-7, with D perhaps TRBD1 or TRBD2 (5 bases each). Germline V gene data show CDR1 as ENHRY and CDR2 as SYGVKD. The CDR3 contains 16 residues. CDR3: CGISNRGLGRSYEQYF. The CDR3 DNA sequence: TGTGGCATCAGCAATAGGGGTTTGGGACGATCCTACGAGCAGTACTTC.

The chain links TRBV5-6 to TRBJ1-6; D might be TRBD1 (6 bases). This CDR3 contains 15 residues. The V gene's germline CDR1 is SGHDT and CDR2 YYEEEE. Trimming stripped 3 bases from V and 7 bases from J, with 14 bases between. This chain's CDR3 is CASSWGGGYNSPLHF. In nucleotides, the CDR3 is TGTGCCAGCAGCTGGGGAGGGGGTTACAATTCACCCCTCCACTTT.

Comment on this clonotype: Germline is not matched at one junction end, which may reflect a read error. The chain links TRBV5-6 to TRBJ2-1; the D gene is possibly TRBD2 (5 bases). Germline V CDR1 and CDR2: SGHDT, YYEEEE. The CDR3 consists of 16 residues. The CDR3, as DNA: TGTGCTAGCAGGTCCACTAGGATGATCTCCTACAATGATCAGTTCTTC. Its protein is CASRSTRMISYNDQFF.

The chain links TRBV14 to TRBJ2-7, with D tentatively TRBD1 or TRBD2 (5 bases each). This CDR3 is built from 14 residues. V lost 10 bases to trimming and J lost 2 bases, with 18 bases between them. Germline CDR1 and CDR2: SGHDN and FVKESK. CDR3 nucleotide sequence: TGTGCCACTAGCCAAGATGGGACCGCCTACGAGCAGTACTTC. This encodes CATSQDGTAYEQYF.

Details on this clonotype: The conserved phenylalanine or tryptophan is not found at the CDR3 terminus, so this likely reflects a read error. The gene calls are TRBV13 and TRBJ2-7, with D tentatively TRBD2 (5 bases). This CDR3 contains 15 residues. Germline CDR1 PRHDT, CDR2 FYEKMQ (reference sequence). The CDR3 DNA is TGTGCCAGCAGCTTAGGGGACGGGGAGCCCTACAAGCAGTACTCC. It codes for CASSLGDGEPYKQYS.

Turning to this clonotype: At one end the junction does not follow the germline gene, possibly because of a read error. The chain employs TRBV10-3 and TRBJ2-3; D uncertain. Germline V gives CDR1 ENHRY, CDR2 SYGVKD. The CDR3 is 15 amino acids. The CDR3 loop reads CAITESSPSTDTQYF. DNA of the CDR3: TGTGCCATCACTGAGTCGTCTCCCAGCACAGATACGCAATATTTT.

Notes on this clonotype: The junction and the germline gene differ at one end; a read error may be behind it. The CDR3 DNA follows: TGTGCAAGCATTTCGGGTGTCGAGGAGACCCAGTACTTC. Translating gives CASISGVEETQYF. The chain has TRBV9 and TRBJ2-5, with unresolved D. The CDR3 loop spans 13 amino acids. Germline CDR1 and CDR2: SGDLS and YYNGEE.

This clonotype was counted ten times or more. The chain links TRBV28 to TRBJ2-3, with TRBD1 matching 9 bases. With 5 bases clipped from V and 7 bases from J, the junction kept 7 bases outside the gene matches. CDR3 length equals 14 residues. CDR1 is MDHEN, CDR2 SYDVKM, per germline. This CDR3 is CASSPRTGENTQYF. CDR3 in DNA: TGTGCCAGCAGTCCACGGACAGGGGAGAATACGCAGTATTTT.

The chain couples TRBV7-9 to TRBJ2-2; no clear D. V was clipped by 11 bases and J by 0 bases, with 13 bases between them. The CDR3 length is 14 residues. CDR1 is SEHNR and CDR2 is FQNEAQ in the germline V gene (reference sequence). The chain's CDR3 is CAGNLNPNTGELFF. The CDR3 DNA reads TGTGCCGGCAACTTAAACCCGAACACCGGGGAGCTGTTTTTT.

A few counts support this clonotype. With a much larger clone just one base away, this may be a read error. This chain links TRBV30 with TRBJ2-1, with D unclear. The CDR3 is 11 amino acids. Germline values: CDR1 GTSNPN, CDR2 SVGIG (reference sequence). The CDR3 DNA reads TGTGTCTGGAGCTCCTACAATGAGCAGTTCTTC. Protein sequence: CVWSSYNEQFF.

Concerning this clonotype: The junction departs from germline at one end; a sequencing error may be responsible. This chain links TRBV6-1 with TRBJ1-2; 8 positions agree with TRBD1. Germline CDR1 and CDR2: MNHNS and SASEGT. There are 14 residues in the CDR3. The DNA for the CDR3 is TGTGCCAGCAGGGACAGGGCCGAGGTCGATGGTTACACCTTC. This gives the protein CASRDRAEVDGYTF.

Details on this clonotype: Relative to the germline gene, one junction end is altered; a read error may explain this. The J gene is TRBJ1-3, the V gene TRBV6-5; D not resolved. From germline, CDR1 is MNHEY and CDR2 SVGAGI. This CDR3 contains 15 residues. CDR3 loop: CANSYRYTGGNTIYF. CDR3 DNA: TGTGCCAACAGTTACCGTTACACCGGTGGAAACACCATATACTTT.

To note about this clonotype: At one boundary the junction diverges from the germline segment, which might be a read error. The V call is TRBV4-2, the J call TRBJ1-5; unclear D gene. CDR3 length: 15 residues. Germline V gene lookup returns CDR1 LGHNA and CDR2 YNFKEQ. The CDR3 spells CVSSQDPTSNQPQHF. The CDR3 bases are TGTGTCAGCAGCCAAGACCCTACTAGCAATCAGCCACAGCATTTT.

The chain couples TRBV6-5 to TRBJ1-1; perhaps TRBD1 as D (5 bases). Germline CDR1 and CDR2: MNHEY and SVGAGI. The CDR3 sequence is 12 residues long. The CDR3 DNA follows: TGTGCGAGCTGTACAGGGAACACTGAAGCTTTCTTT. Protein: CASCTGNTEAFF.

This sequence joins TRBV4-2 and TRBJ2-7, with no clear D. Trimming pared 6 bases from V and 2 bases from J, leaving 20 bases between. The CDR3 sequence is 16 residues long. The germline CDR1 and CDR2 sequences are LGHNA and YNFKEQ. CDR3 amino acids: CASSHAIESVPYEQYF. CDR3 nucleotide sequence: TGTGCCAGCAGTCATGCAATAGAGTCTGTCCCCTACGAGCAGTACTTC.

The CDR3 is CASRHATGRGGDNEQFF. CDR3 bases: TGTGCCAGCAGACACGCCACGGGGCGGGGGGGGGATAATGAGCAGTTCTTC. The chain is built from TRBV6-5 and TRBJ2-1; 9 bases map to TRBD2. The trim removed 6 bases at V and 7 bases at J, leaving 16 bases unmatched. This CDR3 spans 17 amino acids. Germline lookup yields CDR1 MNHEY and CDR2 SVGAGI.

This clonotype was detected ten times or more. The chain couples TRBV6-5 to TRBJ2-2; TRBD2 agrees at 11 bases. The germline CDR1 and CDR2 sequences are MNHEY and SVGAGI. The CDR3 length is 14 residues. V dropped 6 bases and J dropped 6; count of bases not matched to a gene: 3. The CDR3 nucleotides read TGTGCCAGCAGACTACTAGCGGGAGCCGGGGAGCTGTTTTTT. It specifies CASRLLAGAGELFF.

As regards this clonotype: The junction differs from germline at one of its ends, possibly a read error. V is TRBV29-1 and J is TRBJ2-2, with D perhaps given as TRBD1 or TRBD2 (5 bases each). This CDR3 is 14 amino acids long. Looked up from germline, CDR1 is SQVTM and CDR2 is ANQGSEA. In nucleotides, the CDR3 is TGCAGCGCATTGGGACCAGCGAACACCGAGGAGCTGTTTTTT. As protein: CSALGPANTEELFF.

This chain uses TRBV11-2 with TRBJ2-7, with D perhaps TRBD1 or TRBD2 (5 bases each). The CDR3 covers 14 residues. Germline-derived CDR1 and CDR2 are SGHAT and FQNNGV. The CDR3 nucleotides read TGTACCTGCAGTTTAGAGTCGGGGCCGGGCGAGCAGTACTTC. This translates into CTCSLESGPGEQYF. Full variable domain (rest looked up from reference TRBV11-2 and TRBJ2-7): EAGVAQSPRYKIIEKRQSVAFWCNPISGHATLYWYQQILGQGPKLLIQFQNNGVVDDSQLPKDRFSAERLKGVDSTLKIQPAKLEDSAVYLCTCSLESGPGEQYFGPGTRLTVT.